The 3 T cell receptor beta chains presented below share a single source sample, sequenced in a study of shared clonotypes between healthy human individuals. Data came from immunoSEQ multiplex PCR; TCRdb stores just in-frame clones and leaves some out. This table has 300,000 to 350,000 clones, less than 75% appearing once. The sample comprised memory CD4+ T cells sorted from blood. Specified subset: CD45RA-negative fraction. The origin of the receptors is a man aged 30 to 39 in good health.

The J gene is TRBJ1-1, the V gene TRBV5-5; D is unclear. Germline CDR1 is SGHKS and CDR2 is YYEKEE (reference sequence). The length of the CDR3 is 11 residues. V was trimmed by 2 bases and J by 6 bases, leaving 5 bases between them. The CDR3 DNA is TGTGCCAGCAGCTTTTCGGCTGAAGCTTTCTTT. It is translated as CASSFSAEAFF.

CDR3 bases: TGTGCCAGCAGCGTAGGTCTGGGGACTAGCACAGATACGCAGTATTTT. Encoded protein: CASSVGLGTSTDTQYF. The rearrangement joins TRBV9 to TRBJ2-3, with a possible D match to TRBD2 (6 bases). V was clipped by 0 bases and J by 0 bases, with 11 bases between them. CDR3 length equals 16 residues. CDR1 is SGDLS, CDR2 YYNGEE, per germline.

V is TRBV5-6 and J is TRBJ1-1; no clear D gene. Per germline, CDR1 SGHDT and CDR2 YYEEEE. Trimming pared 5 bases from V and 1 base from J, leaving 9 bases between. This CDR3 is built from 13 residues. DNA of the CDR3: TGTGCCAGCAGTTATGACGGGAACACTGAAGCTTTCTTT. Its translation: CASSYDGNTEAFF.